These T cell receptor beta chains were read from a single sample in a study of cytomegalovirus exposure and HLA in healthy donors. The protocol was immunoSEQ multiplex PCR, while the TCRdb copy is restricted to in-frame clones and leaves out a portion. The data show over 50,000 clones, around 90% seen once. Source material: PBMCs. The receptors were gathered from a man aged 25-40 years in good health and CMV-seropositive. Each CDR3 is given with its conserved first and last residue. The D gene is left open where the match is weak. Rows give clone size only sometimes, using once, few, many, or a class for an expanded clone.

J gene: TRBJ2-3
V gene: TRBV19
clone size: once
D gene: -
CDR3 DNA: TGTGCCAGTAGTATTGGGGAGGACACAGATACGCAGTATTTT
CDR3 protein: CASSIGEDTDTQYF

J gene: TRBJ1-2
V gene: TRBV13
clone size: -
D gene: -
CDR3 DNA: TGTGCCAGCAGCCTGACTGGACAAGGCTCAGTTTATGGCTACACCTTC
CDR3 protein: CASSLTGQGSVYGYTF

J gene: TRBJ2-1
V gene: TRBV5-1
clone size: -
D gene: TRBD2
CDR3 DNA: TGCGCCAGCAGCTTTACTAGCGGGAGGGTAAATGAGCAGTTCTTC
CDR3 protein: CASSFTSGRVNEQFF

J gene: TRBJ2-7
V gene: TRBV7-3
clone size: -
D gene: TRBD1
CDR3 DNA: TGTGCCAGCAGCTCGGGGACAGCTTTCTCCTCGGGGGAGCAGTACTTC
CDR3 protein: CASSSGTAFSSGEQYF

J gene: TRBJ1-5
V gene: TRBV19
clone size: -
D gene: TRBD1
CDR3 DNA: TGTGCCAGTAGCAAGCCCCGGGACAGGTTGAGCAATCAGCCCCAGCATTTT
CDR3 protein: CASSKPRDRLSNQPQHF

J gene: TRBJ2-3
V gene: TRBV5-1
clone size: few
D gene: -
CDR3 DNA: TGCGCCAGCAGCTTGGGACTATGGACAGATACGCAGTATTTT
CDR3 protein: CASSLGLWTDTQYF

J gene: TRBJ1-3
V gene: TRBV18
clone size: -
D gene: TRBD1
CDR3 DNA: TGTGCCAGCTCACCCACAACGGACAGGAGTGTTGGAAACACCATATATTTT
CDR3 protein: CASSPTTDRSVGNTIYF

J gene: TRBJ2-7
V gene: TRBV28
clone size: -
D gene: TRBD2
CDR3 DNA: TGTGCCAGTACCCGGGGGGGGGCTAAGTACGAGCAGTACTTC
CDR3 protein: CASTRGGAKYEQYF

J gene: TRBJ2-3
V gene: TRBV6-1
clone size: -
D gene: -
CDR3 DNA: TGTGCCAGCGGCGAGGGGGGGCCTAGCACAGATACGCAGTATTTT
CDR3 protein: CASGEGGPSTDTQYF

J gene: TRBJ2-3
V gene: TRBV11-3
clone size: once
D gene: -
CDR3 DNA: TGTGCCAGCAGCTTAGATTGGAGTGACACGCAGTATTTT
CDR3 protein: CASSLDWSDTQYF

J gene: TRBJ1-4
V gene: TRBV11-1
clone size: once
D gene: -
CDR3 DNA: TGTGCCAGCAGCTTAGGGTGGGGGGATGGCGAAAAACTGTTTTTT
CDR3 protein: CASSLGWGDGEKLFF

J gene: TRBJ1-4
V gene: TRBV20-1
clone size: few
D gene: -
CDR3 DNA: TGCAGTGCCCTGACAGACGAAAAACTGTTTTTT
CDR3 protein: CSALTDEKLFF

J gene: TRBJ2-5
V gene: TRBV6-5
clone size: -
D gene: -
CDR3 DNA: TGTGCCAGCAGTTATTATGAGACCCAGTACTTC
CDR3 protein: CASSYYETQYF

J gene: TRBJ1-1
V gene: TRBV5-1
clone size: once
D gene: TRBD1
CDR3 DNA: TGCGCCAGCAGCTCGTTGGGACAGGCGGAGACTGAAGCTTTCTTT
CDR3 protein: CASSSLGQAETEAFF

J gene: TRBJ1-6
V gene: TRBV27
clone size: -
D gene: -
CDR3 DNA: TGTGCCAGCAGTCCCCCCGTCCGGGGGGATTCACCCCTCCACTTT
CDR3 protein: CASSPPVRGDSPLHF

J gene: TRBJ1-5
V gene: TRBV4-1
clone size: -
D gene: -
CDR3 DNA: TGCGCCAGCAGCCCCCTTCCTTATCAGCCCCAGCATTTT
CDR3 protein: CASSPLPYQPQHF

J gene: TRBJ2-7
V gene: TRBV6-5
clone size: few
D gene: TRBD2
CDR3 DNA: TGTGCCAGCAGCCGGCCCACTAGCGGGAACTACGAGCAGTACTTC
CDR3 protein: CASSRPTSGNYEQYF

J gene: TRBJ2-7
V gene: TRBV6-6
clone size: -
D gene: -
CDR3 DNA: TGTGCCAGCAGGGACAGAAAGCGCTGGGGCTCCTACGAGCAGTACTTC
CDR3 protein: CASRDRKRWGSYEQYF

J gene: TRBJ2-7
V gene: TRBV28
clone size: -
D gene: TRBD2
CDR3 DNA: TGTGCCAGCAGCATGACTTTAGCGGGATTCTCCTACGAGCAGTACTTC
CDR3 protein: CASSMTLAGFSYEQYF

J gene: TRBJ2-7
V gene: TRBV25-1
clone size: -
D gene: TRBD2
CDR3 DNA: TGTGCCAGCAGAGAAAGCGGGACCTACGAGCAGTACTTC
CDR3 protein: CASRESGTYEQYF

J gene: TRBJ1-2
V gene: TRBV27
clone size: -
D gene: -
CDR3 DNA: TGTGCCAGCAAACCAGGGGAGATCTATGGCTACACCTTC
CDR3 protein: CASKPGEIYGYTF

J gene: TRBJ1-5
V gene: TRBV15
clone size: once
D gene: TRBD1
CDR3 DNA: TGTGCCACCAGCAGAGGGACAGGGGAAAATCAGCCCCAGCATTTT
CDR3 protein: CATSRGTGENQPQHF

J gene: TRBJ2-5
V gene: TRBV11-3
clone size: -
D gene: -
CDR3 DNA: TGTGCCAGCAGCTTACAGGCCGAAGAGACCCAGTACTTC
CDR3 protein: CASSLQAEETQYF

J gene: TRBJ1-6
V gene: TRBV5-1
clone size: -
D gene: TRBD1
CDR3 DNA: TGCGCCAGCAGCTTCCGGGACAGATCTAATTCACCCCTCCACTTT
CDR3 protein: CASSFRDRSNSPLHF

J gene: TRBJ2-3
V gene: TRBV19
clone size: -
D gene: -
CDR3 DNA: TGTGCCAGTAGTATAACTCTTACGGATACGCAGTATTTT
CDR3 protein: CASSITLTDTQYF

J gene: TRBJ2-1
V gene: TRBV7-2
clone size: -
D gene: TRBD2
CDR3 DNA: TGTGCCAGCAGCTTGGTTAGCGGGAGCGGGAACAATGAGCAGTTCTTC
CDR3 protein: CASSLVSGSGNNEQFF